Described below is a single T cell receptor (beta chain) sequence and its context. Its specificity is unknown. With 3 bases removed from V and 0 bases from J, the gap between germline ends came to 6 bases. From germline, CDR1 is LGHDT and CDR2 YNNKEL (reference sequence). The CDR3 covers 14 residues. The libraries were made with immunoSEQ v3. Each library reached about 2 million read pairs, or about 5-6 million at deep level. Profiled with immunoSEQ multiplex PCR; TCRdb holds only in-frame clones, not every one. The sample has under 100,000 clones; roughly 65% are singletons. This sample stems from a study of TIL therapy for anti-PD-1-resistant metastatic lung cancer. Study background: Tumors had a median PD-L1 proportion score of about 6%. Most patients had lung adenocarcinoma; several tumors were EGFR-mutant, two ALK-rearranged; half smoked currently or formerly. Study-level results: TIL cultures after expansion showed higher clonality and lower diversity than baseline tumor (median roughly 6.3% vs 31%).

Time point reported: pre-treatment sample, taken before nivolumab and TIL therapy. Pleural nodules or supraclavicular lymph nodes made up most of the excised metastases sampled. V is TRBV3-1 (or the pseudogene TRBV3-2) and J is TRBJ1-3, with D hard to call. Sequencing used tumor tissue, obtained at baseline. This clonotype was sampled from a person aged 25-79 years with non-small cell lung cancer. This chain's CDR3 is CASSQSYSGNTIYF. CDR3 DNA: TGTGCCAGCAGCCAGAGTTACTCTGGAAACACCATATATTTT.